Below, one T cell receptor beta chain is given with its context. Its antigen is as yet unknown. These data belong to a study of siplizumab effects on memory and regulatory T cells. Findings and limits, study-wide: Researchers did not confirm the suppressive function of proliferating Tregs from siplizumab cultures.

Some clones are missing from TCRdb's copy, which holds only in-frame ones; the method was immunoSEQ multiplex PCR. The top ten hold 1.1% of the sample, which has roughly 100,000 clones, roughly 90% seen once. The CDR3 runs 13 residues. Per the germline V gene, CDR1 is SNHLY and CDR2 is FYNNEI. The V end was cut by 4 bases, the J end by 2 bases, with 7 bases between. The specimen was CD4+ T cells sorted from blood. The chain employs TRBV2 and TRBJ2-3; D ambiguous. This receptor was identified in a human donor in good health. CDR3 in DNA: TGTGCCAGCAGTGTTCGGAACACAGATACGCAGTATTTT. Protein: CASSVRNTDTQYF.